This T cell receptor (beta chain) emerged from a study of T cell responses to AZD1222 COVID-19 vaccine. The study, taken as a whole, reports: Variant regions that are unmutated are reportedly the target of nearly half of spike-specific TCRs. Baseline antibody screening turned up just six or seven seropositive AZD1222 recipients.

With regard to this clone: What it binds is unknown.

Second doses that came at about 4 or about 12 weeks were put together. Germline V gives CDR1 MNHEY, CDR2 SVGEGT. The CDR3 has 17 residues. V lost 5 bases and J 7 bases, leaving 24 bases between the germline ends. Method: immunoSEQ multiplex PCR; TCRdb's copy keeps in-frame clones and lacks some. The sample records 150,000 to 200,000 clones, 92% being singletons. The chain couples TRBV6-2 or TRBV6-3 to TRBJ2-1, with D maybe TRBD2 (7 bases). The receptor's source is an adult who received the AZD1222 COVID-19 vaccine. The specimen was peripheral blood, collected 28 days after the second AZD1222 dose. CDR3 protein: CASSVLFGGGSKNEQFF. CDR3 DNA: TGTGCCAGCAGTGTTCTCTTTGGGGGCGGGAGTAAAAATGAGCAGTTCTTC.